This TCR beta chain stems from a study of chemoradiotherapy in HPV16-positive cancers. Study results and caveats: During treatment, candidate HPV-specific clones and E7-related motifs expanded in tumor.

This table comes from immunoSEQ multiplex PCR, and its TCRdb copy is limited to in-frame clones, with some not included. The sample comprises about 12,000 clones, around 66% of which are singletons, and 15% to 20% rests with the top ten. Note on this clone: Its antigen remains unidentified.

V was trimmed by 0 bases and J by 7 bases, leaving 15 bases between them. CDR1 is LNHNV and CDR2 is YYDKDF in the germline V gene (reference sequence). The CDR3 has 15 amino acids. This sequence joins TRBV15 and TRBJ1-2; no clear D gene. This material was obtained from a patient who underwent chemoradiotherapy. The clonotype originates from a human donor with HPV-associated anogenital cancer. CDR3 sequence: CATSRDPEGGGGYTF. In DNA, the CDR3 is TGTGCCACCAGCAGAGATCCGGAAGGAGGAGGTGGCTACACCTTC.